This entry describes one T cell receptor (beta chain). This specimen belongs to a study of blood T cell repertoires in COVID-19. Study context: Acute and convalescent COVID-19 samples came from the United States, Italy and Spain.

As handled by the study authors: Estimation of nucleated cell counts relied on the amplification of reference gene primers. Clones were sequenced by immunoSEQ multiplex PCR, and TCRdb holds only the in-frame ones, with some missing. The D gene and trimming were derived from the DNA, and the V and J assignments and clone size from that table. Of more than 150,000 clones in the sample, about 77% were seen once. The clonotype comes from an elderly woman with active or convalescent COVID-19. The sample taken for sequencing was peripheral blood.

The CDR3 is CASSLGQPLYQETQYF. The DNA of the CDR3 is TGTGCCAGCAGCTTGGGACAGCCTTTGTACCAAGAGACCCAGTACTTC. V gene TRBV7-9 combines with J gene TRBJ2-5; 7 nucleotides match TRBD1. The CDR3 contains 16 residues. With V trimmed by 3 bases and J by 0 bases, 7 bases remained unmatched. Germline CDR1 SEHNR, CDR2 FQNEAQ (reference sequence).